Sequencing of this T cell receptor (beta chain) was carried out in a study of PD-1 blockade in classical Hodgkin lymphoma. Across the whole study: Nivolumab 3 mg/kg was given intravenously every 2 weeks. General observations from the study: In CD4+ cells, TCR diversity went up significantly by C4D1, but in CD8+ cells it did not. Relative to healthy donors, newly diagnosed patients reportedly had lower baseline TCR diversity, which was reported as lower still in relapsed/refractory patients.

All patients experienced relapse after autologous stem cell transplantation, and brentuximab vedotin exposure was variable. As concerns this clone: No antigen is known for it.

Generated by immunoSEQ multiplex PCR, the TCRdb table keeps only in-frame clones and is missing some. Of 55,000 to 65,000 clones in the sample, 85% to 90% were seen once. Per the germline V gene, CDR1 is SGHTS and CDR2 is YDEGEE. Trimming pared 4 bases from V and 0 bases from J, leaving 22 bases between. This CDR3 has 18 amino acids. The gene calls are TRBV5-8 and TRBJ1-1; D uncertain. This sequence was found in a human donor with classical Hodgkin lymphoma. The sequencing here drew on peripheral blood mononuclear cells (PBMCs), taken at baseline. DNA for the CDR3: TGTGCCAGCAGCGGCATATGGGCAGCCCCGGTTCTGAACACTGAAGCTTTCTTT. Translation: CASSGIWAAPVLNTEAFF. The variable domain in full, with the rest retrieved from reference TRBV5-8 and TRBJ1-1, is EAGVTQSPTHLIKTRGQQATLRCSPISGHTSVYWYQQALGLGLQFLLWYDEGEERNRGNFPPRFSGRQFPNYSSELNVNALELEDSALYLCASSGIWAAPVLNTEAFFGQGTRLTVV.